This T cell receptor beta chain was sequenced in a study of CD8 T cells in Susac syndrome (dated by TCRdb to the late 2010s). With regard to the full study: Repertoire sequencing was used to test whether CD8+ T cell activation and differentiation in Susac syndrome was antigen driven.

Peripheral blood CD8+ and CD4+ T cells from healthy donors, Susac syndrome patients and multiple sclerosis patients were profiled using high-throughput TCR beta sequencing. Multiple sclerosis controls were treatment-naive patients with stable or active relapsing-remitting disease fulfilling revised McDonald criteria. Bulk CD8+ and CD4+ T cells were purified magnetically by negative isolation, whereas CD8+ TEMRA cells were enriched by FACS. Blood was collected in EDTA tubes and processed within 24 hours, with PBMCs isolated through density gradient centrifugation. PBMCs intended for TCR sequencing were cryopreserved in liquid nitrogen and thawed later in a water bath at 37 degrees C. Purity of sorted or isolated CD4+, CD8+ and CD8+ TEMRA cells was at least 90%. Between the V and J ends, shortened by 5 bases and 1 base respectively, the junction contains 6 bases. From the germline V gene, CDR1 is SGHTA and CDR2 is FQGNSA. The CDR3 contains 12 residues, cysteine and phenylalanine counted. The kept DNA is CDR3 alone, 36 bases in frame from the first base.

What the authors observed across the whole study: The study acknowledged that relatively few individuals were included in the TCR sequencing and HLA analysis.

RNA was extracted using the RNeasy kit, and roughly 0.45 to 1 microgram was reverse transcribed with random hexamers. The immunoSEQ multiplex PCR assay, covering 54 Vbeta and 13 Jbeta segments, was used to amplify TCR beta CDR3 regions. To correct PCR amplification bias, a synthetic template baseline was used for both primer optimization and computational correction. In the authors' own workflow: Only productive sequences were kept, with reads annotated to V, D and J genes according to IMGT and analyzed in immunoSEQ Analyzer. To calculate clonality, Shannon entropy was normalized by log2 of the number of productive unique sequences and then subtracted from one. For each patient and control, public and private clones were evaluated within the 100 most prevalent clones. Clones were defined as Susac-specific if absent from the healthy and MS cohorts, from 900 to 1,200 published viral clones and from other ImmuneACCESS disease sequences. TCRdb redid the processing of the public reads, applying fastp at Q25 and MiXCR, and retained in-frame beta chains. Rows with one shared CDR3 protein collapse into an entry with the most common genes and DNA. The V and J calls, along with clone size, are taken from TCRdb and not from the paper's own processing. The sample table records approximately 200,000 distinct CDR3 sequences; about 94% of these occur just once. The ten largest clones add up to approximately 0.1% of the sample.

Concerning this clonotype itself: It lacks a known antigen. No base quality information exists; no much larger clone differs at one position.

Specimen: CD4+ T cells from PBMCs. This clonotype originated in a human donor with multiple sclerosis. The rearranged chain carries TRBV7-2 and TRBJ2-7; no D gene call is confident. The nucleotide sequence reads TGTGCCAGCAGCCAGGTATCCTACGAGCAGTACTTC. This gives the protein CASSQVSYEQYF.